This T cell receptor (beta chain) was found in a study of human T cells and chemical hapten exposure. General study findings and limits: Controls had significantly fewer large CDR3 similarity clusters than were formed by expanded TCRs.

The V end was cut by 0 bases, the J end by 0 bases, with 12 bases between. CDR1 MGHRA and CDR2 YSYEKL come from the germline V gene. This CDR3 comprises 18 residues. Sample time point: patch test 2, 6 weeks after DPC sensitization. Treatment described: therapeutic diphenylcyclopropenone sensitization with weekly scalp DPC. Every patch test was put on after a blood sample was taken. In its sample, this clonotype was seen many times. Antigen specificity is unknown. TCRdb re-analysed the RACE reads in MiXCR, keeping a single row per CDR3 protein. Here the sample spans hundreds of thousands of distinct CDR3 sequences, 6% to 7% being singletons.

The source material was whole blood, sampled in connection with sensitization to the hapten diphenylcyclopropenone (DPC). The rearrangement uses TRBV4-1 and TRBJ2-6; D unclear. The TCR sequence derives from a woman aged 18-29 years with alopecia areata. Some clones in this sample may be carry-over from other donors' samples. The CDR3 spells CASSQESGLYSGANVLTF. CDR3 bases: TGCGCCAGCAGCCAAGAATCCGGGCTGTACTCTGGGGCCAACGTCCTGACTTTC.